The 20 T cell receptor beta chains below all came from one sample that was sequenced in a study of tumor-infiltrating lymphocytes in oesophageal squamous cell carcinoma. Each CDR3 protein gets one entry after TCRdb re-called the PCR reads with MiXCR. The sample includes approximately 20,000 distinct CDR3 sequences, 35% to 50% seen only once; the top ten take roughly 19%. The sample comprised esophageal tumor tissue. Source of these receptors: a male donor with esophageal squamous cell carcinoma.

In its sample, this clonotype was seen many times. CDR3 region: CASSLARRAGGTYEQYF. The CDR3 nucleotides read TGTGCCAGCAGCTTGGCTAGGCGCGCGGGAGGGACCTACGAGCAGTACTTC. The chain carries TRBV5-6 and TRBJ2-7; TRBD2 agrees at 9 bases. Unmatched junction bases numbered 9, after V lost 0 bases and J lost 2 bases. Germline loops: CDR1 SGHDT, CDR2 YYEEEE. This CDR3 comprises 17 residues.

This clonotype showed up many times. The rearrangement links TRBV7-2 to TRBJ2-2; 12 bases align to TRBD1. The germline V gene encodes CDR1 SGHTA and CDR2 FQGNSA. The CDR3 sequence is 14 residues long. V was pared by 4 bases and J by 8 bases, with 2 bases of the junction left unmatched. The CDR3 protein is CASSWGQGAGELFF. CDR3 DNA sequence: TGTGCCAGCAGCTGGGGACAGGGGGCGGGGGAGCTGTTTTTT.

This chain uses TRBV11-2 with TRBJ2-7; D tentatively reads TRBD1 or TRBD2 (6 bases each). The V gene lost 2 bases and the J gene lost 3 bases, with 14 bases spanning the gap. The CDR3 extends over 15 amino acids. Germline assignment: CDR1 SGHAT and CDR2 FQNNGV. This chain's CDR3 is CASSLNGGQVYEQYF. The CDR3 nucleotides are TGTGCCAGCAGCTTAAATGGGGGGCAGGTCTACGAGCAGTACTTC.

In DNA form, the CDR3 reads TGTGCCAGCAGCTTAAGGGCTAGCGGGGGTACTAGCACAGATACGCAGTATTTT. Encoded protein: CASSLRASGGTSTDTQYF. This rearrangement joins TRBV7-4 to TRBJ2-3; the match to TRBD2 covers 10 bases. The CDR3 spans 18 residues. Looked up from germline, CDR1 is SGHVT and CDR2 is SQSDAQ. The ends lost 2 bases at V and 0 bases at J; junction bases unmatched: 8.

By sample share, this clonotype is medium-sized (0.01 to 0.1%). The rearrangement links TRBV25-1 to TRBJ2-5, with D hard to call. The V end was cut by 4 bases, the J end by 1 base, with 7 bases between. CDR1 is MGHDK and CDR2 is SYGVNS in the germline V gene. The CDR3 is 13 residues long. The CDR3 protein is CASSGLPQETQYF. CDR3 coding DNA: TGTGCCAGCAGTGGGTTACCCCAAGAGACCCAGTACTTC.

This chain links TRBV6-1 with TRBJ2-4; D uncertain. This CDR3 is 16 amino acids long. Trimming left V 8 bases short and J 0 bases short, with 17 bases between. Germline values: CDR1 MNHNS, CDR2 SASEGT. CDR3 nucleotide sequence: TGTGCCAGCCCTTTGTCCGAGCATTTAGCCAAAAACATTCAGTACTTC. It specifies CASPLSEHLAKNIQYF.

The CDR3 protein is CASTENSPGLDTQYF. CDR3 nucleotides: TGTGCCAGCACCGAGAATTCACCCGGGTTGGATACGCAGTATTTT. The J gene is TRBJ2-3, the V gene TRBV28; D is undetermined. V was clipped by 7 bases and J by 6 bases, with 20 bases between them. Germline CDR1 is MDHEN and CDR2 is SYDVKM. The length of the CDR3 is 15 residues.

The chain links TRBV7-3 to TRBJ2-3; TRBD2 agrees at 8 bases. CDR1 and CDR2 from the germline V gene are SGHTA and FQGTGA. J was trimmed by 6 bases and V by 5 bases; bases with no gene match: 4. This CDR3 is built from 13 residues. The CDR3: CASSGTRVDTQYF. The CDR3 coding sequence is TGTGCCAGCAGCGGGACTAGGGTGGATACGCAGTATTTT.

This clonotype was seen many times. This sequence joins TRBV5-1 and TRBJ2-3; 8 bases are shared with TRBD2. V dropped 5 bases and J dropped 5; count of bases not matched to a gene: 4. The length of the CDR3 is 13 residues. Germline assignment: CDR1 SGHRS and CDR2 YFSETQ. CDR3 in amino acids: CASSAGGGDTQYF. As DNA, the CDR3 is TGCGCCAGCAGTGCGGGAGGTGGAGATACGCAGTATTTT. Full variable domain (missing parts from reference TRBV5-1 and TRBJ2-3): KAGVTQTPRYLIKTRGQQVTLSCSPISGHRSVSWYQQTPGQGLQFLFEYFSETQRNKGNFPGRFSGRQFSNSRSEMNVSTLELGDSALYLCASSAGGGDTQYFGPGTRLTVL.

Turning to this clonotype: It may be a read error: a sequence one base away is much more abundant. Because the CDR3 is missing its conserved closing phenylalanine or tryptophan, this is likely a read error. It is unclear where the CDR3 begins or ends on the DNA, so no DNA is shown, and the CDR3 is as TCRdb lists it. The chain joins TRBV7-2 to TRBJ1-3; the D call in the table, TRBD1, was not verified against the DNA. Germline V lookup: CDR1 SGHTA, CDR2 FQGNSA. The CDR3 length equals 8 residues, ends included. The CDR3 protein is CASSYPLA.

In the case of this clonotype: The CDR3 carries no conserved terminal phenylalanine or tryptophan, so it likely arises from a read error. The chain couples TRBV5-3 to TRBJ1-2, with D uncertain. TRBV5-3 is assigned to the ORF class and has an uncertain function. The CDR3 sequence is 15 residues long. The V and J ends lost 8 bases and 4 bases respectively, with 21 bases between them. CDR3 sequence reads: CASSPPEELSYGYTL. The CDR3 region has the DNA TGTGCCAGCAGCCCACCGGAGGAATTGAGCTATGGCTACACCTTA.

The chain uses TRBV5-1 and TRBJ2-5; 10 bases line up with TRBD2. The DNA end favors TRBJ2-1, so the J call may be wrong. Germline V CDR1 and CDR2: SGHRS, YFSETQ. There are 18 residues in the CDR3. CDR3 sequence (DNA): TGCGCCAGCAGCTTGGTCGGGGCTAGCGGGGGTACCTACAATGAGCAGTTCTTC. Translation: CASSLVGASGGTYNEQFF.

V usage is TRBV7-8 and J usage is TRBJ2-5; TRBD1 or TRBD2 may be the D gene (5 bases each). The length of the CDR3 is 15 residues. V lost 4 bases to trimming and J lost 11 bases, with 23 bases between them. CDR1 and CDR2 (germline): SGHVS, FQNEAQ. CDR3 amino acids: CASSYRGRGAHEQYF. The CDR3 DNA sequence: TGTGCCAGCAGCTATCGGGGCAGAGGGGCACATGAGCAGTACTTC.

As to this clonotype: The CDR3 ends on some other residue instead of the conserved phenylalanine or tryptophan, so this is likely a read error. Because the CDR3's place on the DNA is in doubt, the DNA is left out and the CDR3 is given as listed by TCRdb. The chain's CDR3 is CASSTDRQSYEQYFGN. This chain joins TRBV7-2 and TRBJ2-1; TRBD1, as called in the table, went unchecked against the DNA. The CDR3 spans 16 residues, counting both ends. Germline V gene sequence: CDR1 SGHTA, CDR2 FQGNSA.

By share, this clonotype ranks as medium-sized. V and J are TRBV12-3 or TRBV12-4 and TRBJ1-2; 7 bases are a match to TRBD1. With V trimmed by 3 bases and J by 5 bases, 3 bases remained unmatched. The CDR3 is 13 residues long. The CDR3 reads CASSFGQEYGYTF. The CDR3 DNA follows: TGTGCCAGCAGTTTTGGACAGGAGTATGGCTACACCTTC.

J is TRBJ2-7 and V is TRBV7-2; D gene ambiguous. Trimming pared 4 bases from V and 3 bases from J, leaving 4 bases between. The CDR3 runs 11 residues. Germline V gene sequence: CDR1 SGHTA, CDR2 FQGNSA. DNA for the CDR3: TGTGCCAGCAGCTACCACTACGAGCAGTACTTC. Translated, it gives CASSYHYEQYF.

This chain uses TRBV7-2 with TRBJ2-7; possible D gene TRBD1, 6 bases. The CDR3 consists of 13 residues. V shed 5 bases and J shed 3 bases, with 11 bases lying between them. Germline V gives CDR1 SGHTA, CDR2 FQGNSA. The CDR3 nucleotides read TGTGCCAGCAGCGCGGTCAGGGGCTACGAGCAGTACTTC. Translation gives CASSAVRGYEQYF.

This clonotype was detected only once. This chain links TRBV20-1 with TRBJ2-7; TRBD2 agrees at 10 bases. In germline, CDR1 is DFQATT, CDR2 SNEGSKA (reference sequence). Trimming removed 4 bases from V and 7 bases from J; junction bases left unmatched: 16. CDR3 length: 16 amino acids. CDR3 loop: CSAKLAGAKIYNEQYF. In DNA form, the CDR3 reads TGCAGTGCTAAGCTAGCGGGGGCGAAAATCTACAATGAGCAGTACTTC.

About this clonotype itself: A read error may be the cause here, since a much bigger clone is one base away. The chain combines TRBV20-1 with TRBJ2-5; D is perhaps TRBD2 (6 bases). Trimming removed 6 bases from V and 11 bases from J, with 25 bases in between. Germline assignment: CDR1 DFQATT and CDR2 SNEGSKA (reference sequence). The CDR3 is 14 amino acids. CDR3 in amino acids: CSASRRDSYNEQYF. CDR3 nucleotide sequence: TGCAGTGCATCCCGACGGGACTCCTACAATGAGCAGTACTTC.

Only a few counts were recorded for this clonotype. The rearrangement uses TRBV7-6 and TRBJ2-7; 10 nucleotides align to TRBD1. Germline CDR1 is SGHVS and CDR2 is FNYEAQ. V dropped 8 bases and J dropped 4; count of bases not matched to a gene: 8. The CDR3 loop spans 14 amino acids. This CDR3 reads CASSARQGAYEQYF. CDR3 nucleotide sequence: TGTGCCAGCTCGGCTCGACAGGGGGCTTACGAGCAGTACTTC.